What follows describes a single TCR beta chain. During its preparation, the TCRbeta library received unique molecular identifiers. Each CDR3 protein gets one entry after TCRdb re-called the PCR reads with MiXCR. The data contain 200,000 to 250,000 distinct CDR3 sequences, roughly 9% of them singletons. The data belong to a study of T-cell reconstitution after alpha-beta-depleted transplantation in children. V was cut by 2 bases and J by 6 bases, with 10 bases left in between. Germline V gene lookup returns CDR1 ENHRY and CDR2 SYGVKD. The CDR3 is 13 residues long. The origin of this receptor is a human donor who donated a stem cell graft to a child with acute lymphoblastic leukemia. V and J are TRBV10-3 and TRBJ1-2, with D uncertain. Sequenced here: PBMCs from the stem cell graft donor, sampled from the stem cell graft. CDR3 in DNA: TGTGCCATCAGTGAGAGCCCCCCCGATGGCTACACCTTC. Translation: CAISESPPDGYTF.